The 7 T cell receptor beta chains reported below all come from one sample, sequenced in a study of cytomegalovirus exposure and HLA in healthy donors. PCR employed 60 Vbeta and 13 Jbeta primers. Generated by immunoSEQ multiplex PCR, the TCRdb table keeps only in-frame clones and is missing some. The sample records around 110,000 clones, roughly 69% being singletons. Sequencing used PBMCs. The receptors come from a woman aged 40-49 years in good health and CMV-seropositive.

V gene TRBV15 combines with J gene TRBJ1-2; 9 bases are a match to TRBD1. V lost 1 base and J lost 1; bases outside the gene matches: 7. Per germline, CDR1 LNHNV and CDR2 YYDKDF (reference sequence). The CDR3 extends over 17 amino acids. The CDR3 coding sequence is TGTGCCACCAGCAGAGTAGGGGACAGGGAGCTTAACTATGGCTACACCTTC. Translation: CATSRVGDRELNYGYTF.

The chain uses TRBV6-1 and TRBJ2-7; 8 bases are a match to TRBD1. CDR3 length: 15 amino acids. Germline V gene sequence: CDR1 MNHNS, CDR2 SASEGT. The ends lost 1 base at V and 3 bases at J; junction bases unmatched: 5. The CDR3: CASSEGQGALYEQYF. CDR3 sequence (DNA): TGTGCCAGCAGTGAAGGGCAGGGGGCCCTCTACGAGCAGTACTTC.

The rearrangement uses TRBV7-6 and TRBJ2-5; 7 bases are shared with TRBD1. Per the germline V gene, CDR1 is SGHVS and CDR2 is FNYEAQ. The CDR3 is 15 residues long. Losses at the gene ends were 5 bases for V and 2 bases for J; bases not matched to a gene: 8. This CDR3 is CASSAQGRLQETQYF. The CDR3 DNA reads as TGTGCCAGCAGCGCACAGGGGCGCCTACAAGAGACCCAGTACTTC.

This clone was detected a few times. Other DNA sequences in this sample translate to the same CDR3. The rearrangement uses TRBV19 and TRBJ1-1, with D maybe TRBD1 (5 bases). Germline assignment: CDR1 LNHDA and CDR2 SQIVND (reference sequence). The CDR3 spans 14 residues. Trimming left V 3 bases short and J 1 base short, with 9 bases between. The CDR3 DNA follows: TGTGCCAGTAGTATCGGGAGGGGGAACACTGAAGCTTTCTTT. Its translation is CASSIGRGNTEAFF.

The V call is TRBV7-8, the J call TRBJ2-1; no clear D. Looked up from germline, CDR1 is SGHVS and CDR2 is FQNEAQ. The CDR3 is made up of 17 amino acids. Trimming left V 0 bases short and J 4 bases short, with 16 bases between. The CDR3 nucleotides are TGTGCCAGCAGCTTAGCTCTACGGCGGTTGGATTACAATGAGCAGTTCTTC. Its translation is CASSLALRRLDYNEQFF.

This clone was seen only once. The rearrangement links TRBV14 to TRBJ1-1; D not certain. Germline lookup yields CDR1 SGHDN and CDR2 FVKESK. This CDR3 has 13 amino acids. Trimming left V 4 bases short and J 4 bases short, with 10 bases between. CDR3 sequence reads: CASSPRVGTEAFF. Here the CDR3 DNA reads TGTGCCAGCAGCCCGAGGGTAGGCACTGAAGCTTTCTTT.

The rearrangement links TRBV29-1 to TRBJ2-3, with 7 bases fitting TRBD1. Germline V gene sequence: CDR1 SQVTM, CDR2 ANQGSEA. CDR3 length: 18 amino acids. Trimming at V came to 2 bases and at J to 2 bases, leaving 16 bases not matched to a gene. The CDR3 DNA is TGCAGCGTTGAACGCCTGGGACAGCGCGGGCGAATCACAGATACGCAGTATTTT. This sequence encodes CSVERLGQRGRITDTQYF.